A selection of T cell receptor beta chains follows, all from one sample in a study of neurological immune-mediated disorders. TCRdb passed the 5' RACE reads through MiXCR, listing each CDR3 protein once. The sample contains fewer than 85,000 distinct CDR3 sequences, approximately 4.6% of which appear only once. Source material: PBMCs. The receptors originated from an older woman with multiple sclerosis. CDR3s include the opening cysteine and the closing phenylalanine or tryptophan. A D gene is named only where the DNA matches it firmly. Rows give clone size only sometimes, using once, few, many, or a class for an expanded clone.

size	length	V	J	D	CDR3	DNA
many	14	TRBV6-5	TRBJ2-3	TRBD2	CASGPAGESDTQYF	TGTGCCAGCGGACCTGCGGGAGAGTCAGATACGCAGTATTTT
many	13	TRBV5-5	TRBJ1-2	NA	CASRGGANYGYTF	TGTGCCAGTCGGGGAGGCGCTAACTATGGCTACACCTTC
many	17	TRBV14	TRBJ2-3	TRBD2	CASSPRLAGGPWDTQYF	TGTGCCAGCAGCCCGCGACTAGCGGGAGGGCCGTGGGATACGCAGTATTTT
many	15	TRBV20-1	TRBJ1-6	TRBD1	CSADAGDRGRSPLHF	TGCAGTGCGGACGCCGGGGACAGGGGGAGGTCACCCCTCCACTTT
many	14	TRBV20-1	TRBJ2-2	NA	CSASEGFFTGELFF	TGCAGTGCTAGTGAGGGTTTCTTCACCGGGGAGCTGTTTTTT
many	13	TRBV5-1	TRBJ2-1	NA	CASRRIPGNEQFF	TGCGCCAGCAGGAGAATCCCGGGCAATGAGCAGTTCTTC
many	14	TRBV3-1	TRBJ2-1	NA	CASRKTGELSSQFF	TGTGCCAGCAGAAAGACGGGCGAACTTTCGTCTCAGTTCTTC
many	15	TRBV7-3	TRBJ2-1	TRBD2	CASSLGTSGSYEQFF	TGTGCCAGCAGCTTAGGTACTAGCGGGAGCTATGAGCAGTTCTTC
many	13	TRBV5-1	TRBJ2-5	NA	CASSLEQKGTQYF	TGCGCCAGCAGCTTGGAACAGAAGGGGACCCAGTACTTC
many	18	TRBV6-6	TRBJ1-5	NA	CASSYLPGGRGSNQPQHF	TGTGCCAGCAGTTACTTACCGGGAGGTAGGGGTTCCAATCAGCCCCAGCATTTT
many	12	TRBV7-8	TRBJ2-7	NA	CASSPLGYEQYF	TGTGCCAGCAGCCCACTTGGGTACGAGCAGTACTTC
many	15	TRBV20-1	TRBJ2-2	TRBD2	CSAGLAGVQTGELFF	TGCAGTGCGGGACTAGCGGGAGTTCAAACCGGGGAGCTGTTTTTT
many	13	TRBV12-3/TRBV12-4	TRBJ2-7	NA	CASSPQIPGPRYF	TGTGCCAGCAGCCCCCAAATCCCGGGCCCGCGGTACTTC
many	15	TRBV5-1	TRBJ1-6	TRBD1	CASSLGQGASSPLHF	TGCGCCAGCAGCTTGGGACAGGGGGCGTCTTCACCCCTCCACTTT
NA	18	TRBV15	TRBJ2-7	TRBD1	CATSSVFSGGQGSYEKYF	TGTGCCACCAGCAGTGTCTTCTCCGGCGGACAGGGGTCCTACGAGAAGTACTTC
many	16	TRBV14	TRBJ1-1	NA	CASSQVSGGGRVEAFF	TGTGCCAGCAGCCAAGTTTCTGGAGGGGGTCGCGTAGAAGCTTTCTTT
many	15	TRBV7-9	TRBJ2-2	NA	CASSGGIGDTGELFF	TGTGCCAGCAGCGGCGGGATTGGGGACACCGGGGAGCTGTTTTTT
many	12	TRBV10-3	TRBJ2-3	NA	CAIKDDTDTQYF	TGTGCCATCAAAGACGACACAGATACGCAGTATTTT
many	13	TRBV30	TRBJ1-1	NA	CAWTTRAATEAFF	TGTGCCTGGACGACCCGGGCAGCGACTGAAGCTTTCTTT
many	13	TRBV7-8	TRBJ2-1	TRBD2	CASSLAGGSAQFF	TGTGCCAGCAGCTTAGCGGGAGGGTCCGCGCAGTTCTTC
many	16	TRBV6-6	TRBJ2-3	TRBD2	CASSSVGTRTTDTQYF	TGTGCCAGCAGTTCCGTAGGGACTAGAACCACAGATACGCAGTATTTT
many	12	TRBV5-1	TRBJ2-5	NA	CASSLSGETQYF	TGCGCCAGCAGCTTATCGGGGGAGACCCAGTACTTC
NA	15	TRBV5-6	TRBJ1-4	TRBD1	CASSMGQAFNEKLFF	TGTGCCAGCAGCATGGGACAGGCTTTCAATGAAAAACTGTTTTTT
many	13	TRBV29-1	TRBJ2-2	NA	CSVERQNTGELFF	TGCAGCGTCGAAAGACAGAACACCGGGGAGCTGTTTTTT
many	14	TRBV6-5	TRBJ2-7	NA	CASSYLRGSYEQYF	TGTGCCAGCAGTTATTTGCGGGGCTCCTACGAGCAGTACTTC
many	13	TRBV4-1	TRBJ2-5	NA	CASSQGGAETQYF	TGCGCCAGCAGCCAAGGGGGGGCTGAGACCCAGTACTTC
NA	15	TRBV7-2	TRBJ1-1	TRBD1	CASSLYRTGKTEAFF	TGTGCCAGCAGCTTATATAGGACAGGGAAAACTGAAGCTTTCTTT
many	13	TRBV29-1	TRBJ1-5	TRBD1	CSVAWDRGKPQHF	TGCAGCGTTGCCTGGGACAGGGGAAAGCCCCAGCATTTT
many	16	TRBV7-9	TRBJ2-2	TRBD1	CASSLVRDRNTGELFF	TGTGCCAGCAGCTTAGTCCGGGACAGGAACACCGGGGAGCTGTTTTTT
many	14	TRBV20-1	TRBJ1-2	NA	CSARGQQGDYGYTF	TGCAGTGCTAGAGGGCAGCAAGGGGACTATGGCTACACCTTC
few	12	TRBV11-2	TRBJ2-3	NA	CASSFVPDTQYF	TGTGCCAGCAGCTTCGTCCCAGATACGCAGTATTTT
many	13	TRBV12-3/TRBV12-4	TRBJ1-6	NA	CASSLGHPSALHF	TGTGCCAGCAGTTTGGGACACCCTTCGGCCCTCCACTTT
NA	16	TRBV5-5	TRBJ2-5	TRBD2	CASSSGTSGRQETQYF	TGTGCCAGCAGCTCCGGGACTAGCGGGAGACAAGAGACCCAGTACTTC
many	14	TRBV4-3	TRBJ2-7	NA	CASSHGTDTYEQYF	TGCGCCAGCAGCCACGGGACTGACACCTACGAGCAGTACTTC
many	13	TRBV7-8	TRBJ2-1	NA	CASSFDTYNEQFF	TGTGCCAGCAGCTTTGACACCTACAATGAGCAGTTCTTC
many	15	TRBV6-1	TRBJ2-1	NA	CASSYKEGGGVEQFF	TGTGCCAGCAGTTATAAGGAAGGAGGGGGTGTAGAGCAGTTCTTC
many	13	TRBV28	TRBJ1-2	NA	CASTSGINYGYTF	TGTGCCAGCACCTCTGGCATAAACTATGGCTACACCTTC
NA	14	TRBV30	TRBJ1-5	NA	CAWGKTGDNQHQHF	TGTGCCTGGGGAAAGACAGGCGACAATCAGCACCAGCATTTT
many	15	TRBV7-9	TRBJ2-3	NA	CASSLYRGGANTQYF	TGTGCCAGCAGCTTATATAGAGGGGGAGCCAATACGCAGTATTTT
many	15	TRBV5-5	TRBJ1-1	NA	CASRFPSVGQAEAFF	TGTGCCAGCAGATTTCCCAGCGTAGGGCAGGCTGAAGCTTTCTTT
medium-sized	15	TRBV7-2	TRBJ2-2	NA	CASSQLEMNTGELFF	TGTGCCAGCAGCCAACTAGAGATGAACACCGGGGAGCTGTTTTTT
NA	18	TRBV6-5	TRBJ2-4	TRBD1	CASRPGTGGVLSKNIQYF	TGTGCCAGCAGACCCGGGACAGGGGGCGTTTTATCCAAAAACATTCAGTACTTC
many	15	TRBV10-3	TRBJ2-7	TRBD2	CATGRGGAGGAEQYF	TGTGCCACCGGCAGGGGAGGAGCGGGAGGAGCCGAGCAGTACTTC
many	14	TRBV6-5	TRBJ2-5	NA	CASSYGGNQETQYF	TGTGCCAGCAGTTACGGAGGTAACCAAGAGACCCAGTACTTC
many	15	TRBV20-1	TRBJ2-5	NA	CSASPWGSTGETQYF	TGCAGTGCTAGCCCCTGGGGAAGCACGGGGGAGACCCAGTACTTC
many	15	TRBV11-1	TRBJ2-7	NA	CASSLMSSNSYEQYF	TGTGCCAGCAGCTTAATGTCATCTAACTCCTACGAGCAGTACTTC